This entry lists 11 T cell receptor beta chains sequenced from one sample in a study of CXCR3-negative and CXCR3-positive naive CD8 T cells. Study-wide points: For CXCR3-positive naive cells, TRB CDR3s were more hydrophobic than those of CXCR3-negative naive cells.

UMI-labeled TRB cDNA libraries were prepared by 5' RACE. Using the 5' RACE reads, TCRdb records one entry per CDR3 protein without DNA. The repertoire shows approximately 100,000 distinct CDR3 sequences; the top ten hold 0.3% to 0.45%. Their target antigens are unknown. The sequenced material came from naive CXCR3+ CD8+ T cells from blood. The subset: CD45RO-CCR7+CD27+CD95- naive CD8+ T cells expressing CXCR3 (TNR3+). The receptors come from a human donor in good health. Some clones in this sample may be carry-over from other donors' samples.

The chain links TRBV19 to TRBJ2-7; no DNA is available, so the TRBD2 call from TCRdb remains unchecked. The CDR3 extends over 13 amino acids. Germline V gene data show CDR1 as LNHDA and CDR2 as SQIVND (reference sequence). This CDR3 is CASSTGTSYEQYF.

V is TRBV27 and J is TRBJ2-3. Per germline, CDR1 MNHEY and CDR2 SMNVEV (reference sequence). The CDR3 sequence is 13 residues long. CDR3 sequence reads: CASSFLSTDTQYF.

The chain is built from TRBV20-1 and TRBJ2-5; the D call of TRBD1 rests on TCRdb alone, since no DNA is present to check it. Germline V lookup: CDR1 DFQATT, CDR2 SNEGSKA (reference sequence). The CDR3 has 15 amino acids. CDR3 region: CSARDLAEAGETQYF.

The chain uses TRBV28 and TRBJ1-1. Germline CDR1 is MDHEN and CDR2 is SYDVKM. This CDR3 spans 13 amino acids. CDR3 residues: CASRKAGSKKAFF.

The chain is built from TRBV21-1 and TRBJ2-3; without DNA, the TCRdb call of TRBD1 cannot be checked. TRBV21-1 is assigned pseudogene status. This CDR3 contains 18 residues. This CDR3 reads CASSKAEQGKDGADTQYF.

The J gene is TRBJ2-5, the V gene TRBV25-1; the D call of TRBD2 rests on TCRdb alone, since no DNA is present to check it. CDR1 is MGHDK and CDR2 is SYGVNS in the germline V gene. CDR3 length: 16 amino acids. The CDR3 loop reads CASTSLTSGRGETQYF. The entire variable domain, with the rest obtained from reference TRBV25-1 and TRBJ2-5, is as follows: EADIYQTPRYLVIGTGKKITLECSQTMGHDKMYWYQQDPGMELHLIHYSYGVNSTEKGDLSSESTVSRIRTEHFPLTLESARPSHTSQYLCASTSLTSGRGETQYFGPGTRLLVL.

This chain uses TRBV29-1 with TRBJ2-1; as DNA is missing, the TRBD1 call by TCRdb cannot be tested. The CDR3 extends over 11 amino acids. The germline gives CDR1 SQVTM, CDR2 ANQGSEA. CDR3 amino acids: CSVVGGKKQFF.

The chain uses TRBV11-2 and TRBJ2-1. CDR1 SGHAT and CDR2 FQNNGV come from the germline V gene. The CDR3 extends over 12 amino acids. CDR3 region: CASSLNLYEQFF.

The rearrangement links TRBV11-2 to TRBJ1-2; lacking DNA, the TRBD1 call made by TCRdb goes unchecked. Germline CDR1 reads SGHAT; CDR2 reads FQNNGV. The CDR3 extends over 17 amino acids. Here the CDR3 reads CASSPGRGQGVNYGYTF.

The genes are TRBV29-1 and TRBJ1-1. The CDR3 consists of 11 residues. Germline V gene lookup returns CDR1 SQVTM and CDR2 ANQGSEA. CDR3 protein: CSVDRNTEAFF.

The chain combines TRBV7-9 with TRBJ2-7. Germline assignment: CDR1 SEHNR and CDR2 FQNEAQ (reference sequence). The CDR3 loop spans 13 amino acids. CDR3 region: CASSSGISYEQYF.